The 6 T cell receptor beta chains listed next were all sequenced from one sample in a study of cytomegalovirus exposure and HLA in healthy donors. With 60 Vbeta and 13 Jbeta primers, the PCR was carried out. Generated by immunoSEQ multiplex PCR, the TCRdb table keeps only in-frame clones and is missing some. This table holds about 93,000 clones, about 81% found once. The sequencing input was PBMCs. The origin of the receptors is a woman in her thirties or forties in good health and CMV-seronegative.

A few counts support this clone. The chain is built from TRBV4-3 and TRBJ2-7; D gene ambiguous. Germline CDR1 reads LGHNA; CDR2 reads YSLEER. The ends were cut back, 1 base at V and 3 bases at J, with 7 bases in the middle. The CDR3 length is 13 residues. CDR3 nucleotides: TGCGCCAGCAGCCAAGTCCCCCGCTACGAGCAGTACTTC. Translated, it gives CASSQVPRYEQYF.

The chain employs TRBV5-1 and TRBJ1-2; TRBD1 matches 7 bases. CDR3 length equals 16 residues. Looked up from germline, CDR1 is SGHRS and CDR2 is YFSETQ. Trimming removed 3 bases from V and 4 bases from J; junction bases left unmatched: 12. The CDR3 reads CASSSNSLTGSYGYTF. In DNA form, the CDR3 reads TGCGCCAGCAGCTCGAACTCATTGACAGGGAGCTATGGCTACACCTTC.

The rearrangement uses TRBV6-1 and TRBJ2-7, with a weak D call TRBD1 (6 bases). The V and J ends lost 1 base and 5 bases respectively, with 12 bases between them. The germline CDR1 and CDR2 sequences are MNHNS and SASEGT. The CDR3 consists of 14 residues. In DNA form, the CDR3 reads TGTGCCAGCAGTGAAGGGACAGTTCCCCACGAGCAGTACTTC. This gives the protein CASSEGTVPHEQYF.

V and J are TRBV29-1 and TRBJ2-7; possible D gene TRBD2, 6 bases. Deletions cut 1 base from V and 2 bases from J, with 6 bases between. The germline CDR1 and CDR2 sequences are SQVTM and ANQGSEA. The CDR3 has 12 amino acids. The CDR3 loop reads CSVEGEAYEQYF. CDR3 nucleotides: TGCAGCGTTGAAGGGGAGGCCTACGAGCAGTACTTC.

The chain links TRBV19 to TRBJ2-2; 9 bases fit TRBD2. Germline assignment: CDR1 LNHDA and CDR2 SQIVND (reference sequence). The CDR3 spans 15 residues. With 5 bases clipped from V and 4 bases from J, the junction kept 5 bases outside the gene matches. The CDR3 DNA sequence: TGTGCCAGTAGTCCGGCGGGAGGGTCCACCGGGGAGCTGTTTTTT. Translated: CASSPAGGSTGELFF.

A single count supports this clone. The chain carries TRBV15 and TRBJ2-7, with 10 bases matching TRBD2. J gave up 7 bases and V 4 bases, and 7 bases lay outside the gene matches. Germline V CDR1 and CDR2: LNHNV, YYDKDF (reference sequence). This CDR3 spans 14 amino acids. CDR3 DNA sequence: TGTGCCACCAGCACGACTAGCGGGTCTAGGGAGCAGTACTTC. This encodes CATSTTSGSREQYF.